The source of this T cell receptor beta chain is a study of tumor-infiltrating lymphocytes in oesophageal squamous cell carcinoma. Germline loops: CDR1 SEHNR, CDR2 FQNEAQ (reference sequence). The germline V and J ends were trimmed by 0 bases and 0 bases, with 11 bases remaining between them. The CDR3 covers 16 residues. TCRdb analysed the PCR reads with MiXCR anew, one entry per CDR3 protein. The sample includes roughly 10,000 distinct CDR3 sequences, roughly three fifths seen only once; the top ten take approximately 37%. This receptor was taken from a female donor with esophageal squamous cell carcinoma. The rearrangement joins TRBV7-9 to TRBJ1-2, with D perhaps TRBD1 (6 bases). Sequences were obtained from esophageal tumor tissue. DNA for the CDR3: TGTGCCAGCAGCTTAGCGGAATGGACAGCTAACTATGGCTACACCTTC. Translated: CASSLAEWTANYGYTF.